This section outlines one T cell receptor beta chain sequence together with its context. The antigen this receptor binds is unknown. Base qualities are not recorded, but no much larger clone differs from it by a single base. Other nucleotide sequences from this sample produce the same CDR3. Genomic DNA was extracted from sorted cells with the Quick-DNA Microprep Kit. Amplification of TCRbeta DNA was done with the immunoSEQ hsTCRbeta kit, following the protocol from the manufacturer. An Illumina MiSeq instrument was used to sequence the TCRbeta libraries. The paper's data handling went like this. Once out-of-frame sequences had been removed, a few million distinct TCRbeta sequences were left, which works out to an average of around 73,000 per individual. Each individual was scored according to the count of fewer than 200 previously reported CMV-associated TCRbeta sequences and the total productive distinct TCRbeta count. A beta-binomial model was reimplemented in Python, and scikit-learn random forests with default parameters were trained on US cohort data. Classifier performance on the Belgian cohort was summarized as median AUC with percentile confidence intervals calculated over 10,000 bootstrap iterations. TCRdb's version of the immuneACCESS table is confined to in-frame rearrangements and falls short of the full clone set. An unresolved V gene accounts for under half of the shortfall where checked; the remainder is of unknown origin. Clone size and the V and J calls come from that table; the DNA yielded D and trimming. In all, the sample holds about 54,000 clones, and around 79% of those were seen once. In total, the top ten clones hold under 3% of the sample.

This record comes from a study of memory CD4+ T cells and cytomegalovirus serostatus (dated by TCRdb to about 2019). Broadly, across the study: A total of some 35 healthy Belgian adults, of whom 9 were CMV seropositive and about 24 were CMV seronegative, were included in the cohort. The study sequenced CD4+ memory TCRbeta repertoires of a Belgian cohort with known cytomegalovirus serostatus to replicate a published TCR-based CMV serostatus classifier.

The study at large found these results: A median bootstrapped AUC of almost 0.96 with a 95% CI of 0.76-1.00 was achieved on the Belgian cohort by the original-framework classifier. Of around 160 previously reported CMV-associated TCRbeta sequences, approximately 70 appeared in the CD4+ memory repertoires, each in one to five individuals. CMV serostatus prediction reached a median bootstrapped AUC of roughly 0.96 with the original framework and 0.91 with a US-trained random forest. The results were interpreted as suggesting that the CMV-associated TCR signature is largely present in the CD4+ memory repertoire. Only CD4+CD45RO+ memory cells were sequenced, in contrast to the original study, which included naive and memory CD4+ and CD8+ populations.

Single viable CD3+CD4+CD8-CD45RO+ cells were sorted as memory CD4+ T cells on a FACSAria II. CMV serostatus was assessed using a Roche Elecsys assay, by which serum IgG against CMV pp150, pp28, p38 and p52 was detected. Once the samples were thawed, total CD4+ T cells were enriched through positive selection using CD4 magnetic microbeads. The samples came from a different study that was designed specifically to examine the CD4+ T cell memory repertoire. Peripheral blood mononuclear cells were isolated and cryopreserved according to standard operating procedures, and serum was stored at -80 degrees C. CD3-PerCP (BW264/56), CD4-APC (RPA-T4), CD45RO-PE (UCHT1) and CD8-Pacific Orange (3B5) antibodies were used for staining, and non-viable cells were excluded with Sytox blue. From V the trimming removes 3 bases and from J it removes 7 bases, while the gene matches leave 6 bases of the junction unaccounted for. Inclusive of the bounding cysteine and phenylalanine, the CDR3 is 13 residues long. The sequence is cut down to CDR3 DNA, 39 bases in frame from base 1. Via the germline V gene, CDR1 is SQVTM and CDR2 ANQGSEA.

This chain joins TRBV29-1 to TRBJ1-5; 7 bases in the middle match TRBD1. This clonotype originated in an adult in good health and CMV-seropositive. Sample: memory CD4+ T cells from blood. At the DNA level, the sequence is TGCAGCGTTGAGGAAGGGGGCGGACAGCCCCAGCATTTT. Translation gives CSVEEGGGQPQHF.